This TCR beta chain was recorded in a study of blood T cell repertoires in COVID-19. Study-wide context: The origin of the acute and convalescent COVID-19 samples was the United States, Italy and Spain. PBMCs, B-cell-depleted T cells, or T cells were the source of the cDNA or gDNA that made up the material.

TCRdb keeps only in-frame clones here, not all; method: immunoSEQ multiplex PCR. The sample carries about 40,000 clones, over 75% recorded once. Trimming at V came to 2 bases and at J to 3 bases, leaving 3 bases not matched to a gene. Germline CDR1 and CDR2: SGHTA and FQGTGA. CDR3 length equals 15 residues. Material: peripheral blood. This chain connects TRBV7-3 to TRBJ2-2, with 7 bases lining up with TRBD1. This TCR came from a man aged 55 to 69 with active COVID-19. The CDR3 DNA sequence: TGTGCCAGCAGCTTACAGGGGGTTGACACCGGGGAGCTGTTTTTT. It encodes CASSLQGVDTGELFF.